The 17 T cell receptor beta chains in this list originate from one sample, sequenced in a study of technical replicates of blood from several donors. Produced via immunoSEQ multiplex PCR; TCRdb's table is partial and in-frame only. The table includes 100,000 or so clones, nearly 96% detected once. Source material: T cells isolated from PBMCs. These receptors came from a human donor in good health.

The chain employs TRBV10-2 and TRBJ1-5, with D tentatively TRBD1 (6 bases). The CDR3 is made up of 14 amino acids. V was pared by 8 bases and J by 1 base, with 12 bases between. Germline assignment: CDR1 WSHSY and CDR2 SAAADI. The chain's CDR3 is CASLQGMSNQPQHF. The CDR3 DNA is TGCGCCAGCCTCCAGGGGATGAGCAATCAGCCCCAGCATTTT.

Notes on this clone: In the same sample, other DNA sequences code for this CDR3. V usage is TRBV6-5 and J usage is TRBJ2-7; TRBD2 matches at 8 bases. The germline CDR1 and CDR2 sequences are MNHEY and SVGAGI. Losses at the gene ends were 5 bases for V and 3 bases for J; bases not matched to a gene: 9. The length of the CDR3 is 15 residues. The CDR3: CASSPSGGRLYEQYF. DNA for the CDR3: TGTGCCAGCAGTCCATCGGGGGGGCGTCTCTACGAGCAGTACTTC.

This clone has just one count. The V and J genes are TRBV6-1 and TRBJ1-5; no firm D call. The CDR3 has 14 amino acids. CDR1 is MNHNS, CDR2 SASEGT, per germline. Trimming took off 2 bases at V and 7 bases at J, with 12 bases between the two ends. CDR3 sequence reads: CASSEYRSSQPQHF. The CDR3 region has the DNA TGTGCCAGCAGTGAATATAGATCATCCCAGCCCCAGCATTTT.

The chain combines TRBV5-5 with TRBJ2-1; 11 bases line up with TRBD2. CDR1 and CDR2 (germline): SGHKS, YYEKEE (reference sequence). This CDR3 is 17 amino acids long. The V gene end was trimmed by 0 bases and the J gene end by 3 bases; junction bases not matched to a gene: 5. The CDR3 sequence: CASSLEVAGGNYNEQFF. As DNA, the CDR3 is TGTGCCAGCAGCTTGGAGGTAGCGGGGGGGAACTACAATGAGCAGTTCTTC.

The rearrangement links TRBV19 to TRBJ2-7; 9 bases align to TRBD1. The germline gives CDR1 LNHDA, CDR2 SQIVND (reference sequence). The CDR3 contains 15 residues. V shed 3 bases, J shed 5 bases, and the junction held 8 bases outside the gene matches. CDR3: CASSIRGQGLDEQYF. The CDR3 nucleotides are TGTGCCAGTAGTATCCGAGGACAGGGGTTAGACGAGCAGTACTTC. The whole variable domain, filled in from reference TRBV19 and TRBJ2-7, reads DGGITQSPKYLFRKEGQNVTLSCEQNLNHDAMYWYRQDPGQGLRLIYYSQIVNDFQKGDIAEGYSVSREKKESFPLTVTSAQKNPTAFYLCASSIRGQGLDEQYFGPGTRLTVT.

This CDR3 is CASSPVVDRFEAFF. For the CDR3, the DNA is TGCGCCAGCAGTCCCGTAGTTGACAGATTTGAAGCTTTCTTT. The chain combines TRBV5-1 with TRBJ1-1, with D maybe TRBD1 (5 bases). Trimming removed 5 bases at V and 7 bases at J, with 18 bases between. Germline CDR1 reads SGHRS; CDR2 reads YFSETQ. This CDR3 comprises 14 residues.

V is TRBV15 and J is TRBJ1-6; a possible D gene is TRBD1 (6 bases). The CDR3 loop spans 17 amino acids. CDR1 and CDR2 (germline): LNHNV, YYDKDF (reference sequence). V was pared by 0 bases and J by 8 bases, with 17 bases between. CDR3 in amino acids: CATSRDGRPDSYSPLHF. CDR3 DNA sequence: TGTGCCACCAGCAGAGATGGTAGACCGGACAGTTATTCACCCCTCCACTTT.

J is TRBJ2-5 and V is TRBV29-1; a possible D gene is TRBD1 (5 bases). The last part of the DNA fits TRBJ2-7 better; the J call may be wrong. The CDR3 spans 14 residues. Per germline, CDR1 SQVTM and CDR2 ANQGSEA. The CDR3 DNA sequence: TGCAGCGTTATACAGGTGGTGAACTCCTACGAGCAGTACTTC. Protein product: CSVIQVVNSYEQYF.

V gene TRBV28 combines with J gene TRBJ2-3, with 9 positions matching TRBD2. J gave up 4 bases and V 0 bases, and 5 bases lay outside the gene matches. CDR3 length equals 16 residues. The germline V gene encodes CDR1 MDHEN and CDR2 SYDVKM. The CDR3 here is CASSLWVAGVADTQYF. The CDR3 DNA follows: TGTGCCAGCAGTTTATGGGTAGCGGGAGTTGCAGATACGCAGTATTTT.

The CDR3 sequence: CASSSSLLYNEQFF. CDR3 DNA sequence: TGTGCCAGTAGTAGTTCACTTCTCTACAATGAGCAGTTCTTC. V is TRBV21-1 and J is TRBJ2-1; the table's D call of TRBD2 was not tested on the DNA. TRBV21-1 is deemed a pseudogene. The CDR3 has 14 residues.

This clone was recorded only once. The chain recombines TRBV6-1 with TRBJ2-7, with D maybe TRBD2 (5 bases). This CDR3 has 14 residues. CDR1 is MNHNS, CDR2 SASEGT, per germline. The V and J ends lost 4 bases and 0 bases respectively, with 10 bases between them. CDR3 region: CASSGSGSSYEQYF. The CDR3 DNA sequence: TGTGCCAGCAGTGGCTCGGGGTCCTCCTACGAGCAGTACTTC.

This chain joins TRBV6-6 and TRBJ2-1, with 12 nucleotides matching TRBD2. Germline trimming cut 8 bases from V and 6 bases from J; bases unmatched to any gene: 2. CDR1 and CDR2 (germline): MNHNY, SVGAGI (reference sequence). The CDR3 consists of 13 residues. The CDR3, as DNA: TGTGCCAGCCTGGGACTAGCGGGCAATGAGCAGTTCTTC. This codes for CASLGLAGNEQFF.

V gene TRBV6-5 combines with J gene TRBJ2-7, with TRBD2 as a possible D gene (6 bases). Germline lookup yields CDR1 MNHEY and CDR2 SVGAGI. The CDR3 contains 16 residues. The germline V and J ends were trimmed by 2 bases and 6 bases, with 20 bases remaining between them. In DNA, the CDR3 is TGTGCCAGCAGTTACGGGCTAGCGACCTTACGAGCCGAGCAGTACTTC. Translating it yields CASSYGLATLRAEQYF.

J is TRBJ2-2 and V is TRBV19; TRBD1 matches at 7 bases. From germline, CDR1 is LNHDA and CDR2 SQIVND (reference sequence). This CDR3 contains 16 residues. Trimming cost V 9 bases and J 3 bases; bases outside gene matches: 13. CDR3 sequence reads: CASLDHRGQYTGELFF. The DNA for the CDR3 is TGTGCCAGCCTGGATCACAGGGGCCAATACACCGGGGAGCTGTTTTTT. Drawing the rest from reference TRBV19 and TRBJ2-2, the complete variable domain is DGGITQSPKYLFRKEGQNVTLSCEQNLNHDAMYWYRQDPGQGLRLIYYSQIVNDFQKGDIAEGYSVSREKKESFPLTVTSAQKNPTAFYLCASLDHRGQYTGELFFGEGSRLTVL.

The sample holds one count of this clone. In DNA, the CDR3 is TGCGCCAGCAGTGAGTCAGTAGCGGGAGAGGGCCAGACCCAGTACTTC. This codes for CASSESVAGEGQTQYF. The chain employs TRBV10-1 and TRBJ2-5, with TRBD2 identical over 9 bases. Germline trimming cut 0 bases from V and 6 bases from J; bases unmatched to any gene: 8. The CDR3 is 16 amino acids. Per the germline V gene, CDR1 is WNHNN and CDR2 is SYGVQD (reference sequence).

The genes are TRBV11-2 and TRBJ2-1, with D tentatively TRBD1 (5 bases). V dropped 8 bases and J dropped 5 bases, with 16 bases sitting between them. In germline, CDR1 is SGHAT, CDR2 FQNNGV. This CDR3 comprises 14 residues. The CDR3 sequence: CASVSLQGNNEQFF. The CDR3 nucleotides are TGTGCCAGCGTCTCTCTTCAGGGAAACAATGAGCAGTTCTTC.

V and J are TRBV6-5 and TRBJ1-2; 8 positions match TRBD1. V was clipped by 6 bases and J by 8 bases; unmatched bases: 5. The CDR3 length is 12 residues. Germline CDR1 reads MNHEY; CDR2 reads SVGAGI. The CDR3 region has the DNA TGTGCCAGCAGCCCACAGGGGGGAGGCTACACCTTC. This sequence encodes CASSPQGGGYTF.